This passage covers 11 T cell receptor beta chains from one sample sequenced in a study of blood T cell repertoires in COVID-19 (dated by TCRdb to the early 2020s). The library was prepared using the immunoSEQ multiplex PCR assay. TCRdb stores this immuneACCESS table with in-frame sequences only. Part of the clones is absent; in the studies checked, under half of the shortfall reflects unresolved V genes, and no reason is known for the rest. In this sample the table shows 240,000 or so clones, approximately 87% of which occur a single time. The ten top clones hold less than 8% of the sample. The sample was peripheral blood. The origin of the receptors is a man in his sixties with acute or convalescent COVID-19.

The rearrangement links TRBV7-9 to TRBJ2-1; TRBD2 aligns across 9 bases. Trimming removed 5 bases from V and 4 bases from J; junction bases left unmatched: 6. Looked up from germline, CDR1 is SEHNR and CDR2 is FQNEAQ (reference sequence). The CDR3 is 15 residues long. The CDR3, as DNA: TGTGCCAGCAGCCCCGGGACTAGCACTTACAATGAGCAGTTCTTC. Translating gives CASSPGTSTYNEQFF.

The rearrangement links TRBV6-1 to TRBJ1-5; a weak D match, TRBD1 (5 bases). The CDR3 covers 14 residues. Germline V gene sequence: CDR1 MNHNS, CDR2 SASEGT. The V and J ends lost 0 bases and 7 bases respectively, with 10 bases between them. In DNA, the CDR3 is TGTGCCAGCAGTGAAGCCGGGGGGAGGCAGCCCCAGCATTTT. Protein sequence: CASSEAGGRQPQHF.

The chain recombines TRBV27 with TRBJ1-1, with D uncertain. CDR1 is MNHEY, CDR2 SMNVEV, per germline (reference sequence). Trimming pared 3 bases from V and 0 bases from J, leaving 8 bases between. The CDR3 contains 14 residues. Here the CDR3 reads CASSFEGMNTEAFF. CDR3 coding DNA: TGTGCCAGCAGTTTTGAGGGAATGAACACTGAAGCTTTCTTT.

The chain recombines TRBV5-4 with TRBJ2-3, with 10 bases that match TRBD2. Unmatched junction bases numbered 10, after V lost 4 bases and J lost 5 bases. The V gene's germline CDR1 is SGHNT and CDR2 YYREEE (reference sequence). The CDR3 has 16 residues. DNA of the CDR3: TGTGCCAGCAGCCTAGGACTAGCGGCGGGGGGAGATACGCAGTATTTT. It yields the protein CASSLGLAAGGDTQYF.

The V call is TRBV4-3, the J call TRBJ2-2, with a tentative D call TRBD1 (6 bases). Trimming took 4 bases from V and 0 from J, leaving 15 bases between them. Germline lookup yields CDR1 LGHNA and CDR2 YSLEER. This CDR3 spans 17 amino acids. The CDR3 DNA reads TGCGCCAGCAGCCCAAGACAGGTTCTCGCGAACACCGGGGAGCTGTTTTTT. This encodes CASSPRQVLANTGELFF.

The chain combines TRBV30 with TRBJ1-5; 9 bases map to TRBD1. The ends lost 7 bases at V and 2 bases at J; junction bases unmatched: 3. The CDR3 loop spans 13 amino acids. Germline V gene sequence: CDR1 GTSNPN, CDR2 SVGIG (reference sequence). CDR3 amino acids: CAFGQGRNQPQHF. The CDR3 region has the DNA TGTGCCTTTGGACAGGGGCGCAATCAGCCCCAGCATTTT.

The rearrangement links TRBV5-6 to TRBJ2-1, with D possibly being TRBD2 (5 bases). The V end was cut by 0 bases, the J end by 10 bases, with 14 bases between. Germline V gene sequence: CDR1 SGHDT, CDR2 YYEEEE. The CDR3 extends over 14 amino acids. The CDR3 loop reads CASSLAVRRSEQFF. The CDR3 DNA follows: TGTGCCAGCAGCTTGGCGGTGCGGAGGTCGGAGCAGTTCTTC.

The V gene is TRBV4-3, the J gene TRBJ2-1; 9 bases agree with TRBD2. Germline-derived CDR1 and CDR2 are LGHNA and YSLEER. The CDR3 runs to 15 residues. V gave up 1 base and J gave up 2 bases; unmatched junction bases: 0. CDR3 region: CASSQGLAAYNEQFF. The CDR3 coding sequence is TGCGCCAGCAGCCAAGGACTAGCGGCCTACAATGAGCAGTTCTTC.

This clone was detected a few times. The CDR3 sequence: CASSSGTSGTRDTQYF. The CDR3 DNA reads as TGTGCCAGCAGTTCCGGGACTAGCGGGACGAGGGATACGCAGTATTTT. The chain couples TRBV27 to TRBJ2-3; TRBD2 aligns across 13 bases. CDR1 MNHEY and CDR2 SMNVEV come from the germline V gene (reference sequence). V lost 4 bases to trimming and J lost 6 bases; unmatched junction nucleotides: 7. The CDR3 consists of 16 residues.

The rearrangement uses TRBV9 and TRBJ1-2, with D unclear. Germline values: CDR1 SGDLS, CDR2 YYNGEE. This CDR3 spans 15 amino acids. Deletions cut 2 bases from V and 0 bases from J, with 11 bases between. The CDR3 DNA sequence: TGTGCCAGCAGCGTGGCGGGAAGATCTAACTATGGCTACACCTTC. Protein sequence: CASSVAGRSNYGYTF.

The V gene is TRBV4-1, the J gene TRBJ1-1; 8 bases line up with TRBD1. Germline loops: CDR1 MGHRA, CDR2 YSYEKL. Trimming at V came to 1 base and at J to 4 bases, leaving 5 bases not matched to a gene. The CDR3 contains 15 residues. CDR3 sequence (DNA): TGCGCCAGCAGCCAAGTCCCAGGGGGCGTCACTGAAGCTTTCTTT. Protein product: CASSQVPGGVTEAFF.